Shown below are 19 T cell receptor beta chains from a single sample sequenced in a study of shared clonotypes between healthy human individuals. The repertoire was sequenced with immunoSEQ multiplex PCR; TCRdb's copy has only in-frame clones and lacks some. This sample yields about 2.1 million clones, of which roughly 91% are seen a single time; around 1.7% belongs to the top ten. The naive CD8 population came from CD45RO-negative cells selected for CCR7, without terminally differentiated effector memory CD45RA+ cells. The sample taken for sequencing was naive CD8+ T cells from PBMCs. All receptors derive from a young man in good health. Some clones in this sample may be carry-over from other donors' samples.

The V gene is TRBV7-6, the J gene TRBJ2-1; a possible D gene is TRBD2 (6 bases). This CDR3 is 16 amino acids long. Germline CDR1 is SGHVS and CDR2 is FNYEAQ. With 3 bases removed from V and 1 base from J, the gap between germline ends came to 13 bases. Here the CDR3 DNA reads TGTGCCAGCAGCTTTGGAGGGGATGGGTCCTACAATGAGCAGTTCTTC. Residues: CASSFGGDGSYNEQFF.

The rearrangement joins TRBV27 to TRBJ2-7; either TRBD1 or TRBD2 may supply D (6 bases each). CDR3 length: 16 amino acids. CDR1 is MNHEY, CDR2 SMNVEV, per germline (reference sequence). V was cut by 0 bases and J by 4 bases, with 16 bases left in between. CDR3 in DNA: TGTGCCAGCAGTTTATCTAGGGGGGAATTTTTGTACGAGCAGTACTTC. Translating gives CASSLSRGEFLYEQYF.

This sequence joins TRBV5-6 and TRBJ2-5; D is uncertain. The CDR3 totals 12 residues. The germline V gene has CDR1 SGHDT and CDR2 YYEEEE. V shed 0 bases and J shed 4 bases, with 4 bases lying between them. CDR3 DNA sequence: TGTGCCAGCAGCTTGGTCTCAGAGACCCAGTACTTC. Residues: CASSLVSETQYF.

This clone was recorded only once. This sequence joins TRBV11-1 and TRBJ1-2; tentative D call: TRBD1 (6 bases). There are 13 residues in the CDR3. Looked up from germline, CDR1 is SGHAT and CDR2 is FQDESV (reference sequence). V lost 3 bases to trimming and J lost 7 bases, with 12 bases between them. CDR3 sequence reads: CASSFPRGTGYTF. The CDR3 coding sequence is TGTGCCAGCAGCTTCCCCAGGGGAACTGGCTACACCTTC.

J is TRBJ2-1 and V is TRBV4-1; D tentatively reads TRBD1 or TRBD2 (6 bases each). Germline CDR1 reads MGHRA; CDR2 reads YSYEKL. V lost 5 bases and J lost 8, with 19 bases in between. There are 15 residues in the CDR3. CDR3 nucleotide sequence: TGCGCCAGCAGCTCGCGGGACACCAGGGCGGATGAGCAGTTCTTC. Translation: CASSSRDTRADEQFF.

V gene TRBV13 combines with J gene TRBJ1-3; TRBD1 might be the D (5 bases). V shed 4 bases and J shed 3 bases, with 19 bases lying between them. CDR3 length: 17 residues. Germline V gene lookup returns CDR1 PRHDT and CDR2 FYEKMQ (reference sequence). The CDR3 protein is CASSSLLPGGSGNTIYF. The CDR3 nucleotides are TGTGCCAGCAGCTCGCTCTTACCCGGGGGGAGTGGAAACACCATATATTTT.

CDR3 sequence: CASSLSMGSVNYGYTF. The CDR3 bases are TGTGCCAGCAGCCTATCTATGGGCAGTGTTAACTATGGCTACACCTTC. The chain uses TRBV13 and TRBJ1-2; D is unresolved. V lost 5 bases and J lost 1, with 17 bases in between. The V gene's germline CDR1 is PRHDT and CDR2 FYEKMQ (reference sequence). The CDR3 length is 16 residues.

This clone has a single count. This rearrangement joins TRBV4-1 to TRBJ1-4; maybe TRBD1 (5 bases). Germline V gene data show CDR1 as MGHRA and CDR2 as YSYEKL. V was shortened by 4 bases and J by 4 bases, with 16 bases between the two germline ends. The CDR3 has 16 amino acids. The CDR3 DNA is TGCGCCAGCAGCCTGGGGACCGCCTTTAGTAATGAAAAACTGTTTTTT. It specifies CASSLGTAFSNEKLFF.

The CDR3 DNA reads as TGTGCCAGCAGCCCTGGACTAGCGGGACCGGAGCAGTACTTC. As protein: CASSPGLAGPEQYF. The V and J genes are TRBV7-9 and TRBJ2-7; 12 nucleotides line up with TRBD2. The CDR3 runs to 14 residues. J was trimmed by 7 bases and V by 5 bases; bases with no gene match: 6. Germline loops: CDR1 SEHNR, CDR2 FQNEAQ (reference sequence).

The chain carries TRBV10-2 and TRBJ2-5, with D uncertain. Germline assignment: CDR1 WSHSY and CDR2 SAAADI. The V and J ends lost 5 bases and 1 base respectively, with 8 bases between them. The CDR3 totals 13 residues. The CDR3 spells CASSLGSQETQYF. The CDR3 bases are TGCGCCAGCAGTCTAGGCAGCCAAGAGACCCAGTACTTC.

The rearrangement uses TRBV19 and TRBJ1-1; maybe TRBD1 (5 bases). V dropped 5 bases and J dropped 6 bases, with 10 bases sitting between them. Looked up from germline, CDR1 is LNHDA and CDR2 is SQIVND (reference sequence). The CDR3 has 12 residues. This CDR3 reads CASSYGTAEAFF. The CDR3, as DNA: TGTGCCAGTAGTTATGGGACGGCTGAAGCTTTCTTT.

The J gene is TRBJ2-5, the V gene TRBV10-3; D possibly matches TRBD1 or TRBD2 (6 bases each). Per the germline V gene, CDR1 is ENHRY and CDR2 is SYGVKD. V gave up 8 bases and J gave up 4 bases, with 23 bases separating them. The CDR3 covers 16 residues. The DNA for the CDR3 is TGTGCCATCGGGCCGACAGGATTGAGGGGAGGAGAGACCCAGTACTTC. Its protein product is CAIGPTGLRGGETQYF.

The chain recombines TRBV9 with TRBJ2-1, with TRBD1 identical over 7 bases. This CDR3 comprises 14 residues. V gave up 4 bases and J gave up 5 bases; unmatched junction bases: 6. Germline CDR1 reads SGDLS; CDR2 reads YYNGEE. CDR3 nucleotides: TGTGCCAGCAGCCCCCGGACAGGTGACAATGAGCAGTTCTTC. This translates into CASSPRTGDNEQFF.

The chain uses TRBV6-4 and TRBJ2-1; D is ambiguous. Germline CDR1 MRHNA, CDR2 SNTAGT. Trimming left V 8 bases short and J 2 bases short, with 13 bases between. This CDR3 region has 14 residues. The CDR3 loop reads CASGDGGAYNEQFF. The CDR3 DNA follows: TGTGCCAGCGGGGATGGTGGGGCCTACAATGAGCAGTTCTTC.

The chain joins TRBV21-1 to TRBJ2-3; the D call of TRBD2 is as the table states it, not checked on the DNA. TRBV21-1 has pseudogene status. This CDR3 comprises 19 residues. The CDR3 is CASSKVRITSGNPPDTQYF. Here the CDR3 DNA reads TGTGCCAGCAGCAAAGTGCGGATTACTAGCGGGAACCCTCCAGATACGCAGTATTTT.

CDR3 sequence reads: CASSLAPAGEGPWGYTF. CDR3 coding DNA: TGTGCCAGCAGCTTAGCCCCCGCGGGAGAGGGGCCTTGGGGCTACACCTTC. The chain employs TRBV7-6 and TRBJ1-2, with D possibly TRBD1 on 5 matching bases. The CDR3 runs to 17 residues. The germline CDR1 and CDR2 sequences are SGHVS and FNYEAQ. Trimming removed 0 bases from V and 8 bases from J, with 22 bases in between.

This clone has more than one count but fewer than ten. This chain uses TRBV5-6 with TRBJ1-1; 8 positions agree with TRBD1. CDR1 SGHDT and CDR2 YYEEEE come from the germline V gene. J gave up 5 bases and V 4 bases, and 7 bases lay outside the gene matches. This CDR3 has 14 residues. CDR3 loop: CASSPTGAGTEAFF. The CDR3 DNA sequence: TGTGCCAGCAGCCCGACAGGGGCTGGGACTGAAGCTTTCTTT.

CDR3 nucleotide sequence: TGTGCCAGCTCGCGTAGGGGAGGGGGGTTGTACAATGAGCAGTTCTTC. As protein: CASSRRGGGLYNEQFF. The chain has TRBV27 and TRBJ2-1, with TRBD2 as a possible D gene (7 bases). Germline-derived CDR1 and CDR2 are MNHEY and SMNVEV (reference sequence). V lost 8 bases and J lost 4, with 21 bases in between. The CDR3 contains 16 residues.

The chain recombines TRBV28 with TRBJ2-1, with 7 nucleotides matching TRBD2. This CDR3 has 17 amino acids. V shed 8 bases, J shed 6 bases, and the junction held 19 bases outside the gene matches. Germline V CDR1 and CDR2: MDHEN, SYDVKM. DNA of the CDR3: TGTGCCAGCTCCACAGCCCCGGCGGGAGTTTTCCCCAATGAGCAGTTCTTC. Its translation is CASSTAPAGVFPNEQFF. The whole variable domain, filled in from reference TRBV28 and TRBJ2-1, reads DVKVTQSSRYLVKRTGEKVFLECVQDMDHENMFWYRQDPGLGLRLIYFSYDVKMKEKGDIPEGYSVSREKKERFSLILESASTNQTSMYLCASSTAPAGVFPNEQFFGPGTRLTVL.